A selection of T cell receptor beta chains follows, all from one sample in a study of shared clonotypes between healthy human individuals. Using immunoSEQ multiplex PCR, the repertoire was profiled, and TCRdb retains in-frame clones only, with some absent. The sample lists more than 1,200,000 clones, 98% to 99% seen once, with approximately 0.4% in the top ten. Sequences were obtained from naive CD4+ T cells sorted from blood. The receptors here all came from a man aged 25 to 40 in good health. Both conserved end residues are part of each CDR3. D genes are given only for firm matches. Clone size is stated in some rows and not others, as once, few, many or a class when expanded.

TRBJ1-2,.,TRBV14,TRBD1,TGTGCCAGCAGCCTGACCCGACAGGGGTTCACCTTC,CASSLTRQGFTF
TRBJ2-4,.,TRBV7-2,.,TGTGCCAGCAGCTTCCCGGGACAAAACATTCAGTACTTC,CASSFPGQNIQYF
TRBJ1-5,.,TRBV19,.,TGTGCCAGTAGCCCCAGTATTCGGCCCCAGCATTTT,CASSPSIRPQHF
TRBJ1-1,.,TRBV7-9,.,TGTGCCAGCAGTCAGATCGGGGCAGGTGGTGGCACTGAAGCTTTCTTT,CASSQIGAGGGTEAFF
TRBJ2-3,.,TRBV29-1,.,TGCAGCGTCAACTCCGATACGCAGTATTTT,CSVNSDTQYF
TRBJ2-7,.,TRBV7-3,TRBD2,TGTGCCAGCAGCCTAAGGCCCTTAGCGGGAGGGTCTTCGGCGGGCGAGCAGTACTTC,CASSLRPLAGGSSAGEQYF
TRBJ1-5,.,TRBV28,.,TGTGCCAGCAGTTTCGTTGGTGTAACTGATAGCAATCAGCCCCAGCATTTT,CASSFVGVTDSNQPQHF
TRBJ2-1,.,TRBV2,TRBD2,TGTGCCAGCAGACCTGGACTAGCTTGGCAGTTCTTC,CASRPGLAWQFF
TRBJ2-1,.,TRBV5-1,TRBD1,TGCGCCAGCAGCTCCGGGACAGGGGGCGCGAAACCCTACAATGAGCAGTTCTTC,CASSSGTGGAKPYNEQFF
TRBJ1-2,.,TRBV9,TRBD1,TGTGCCAGCAGCCAACAGGGGGCGCAAGGCTACACCTTC,CASSQQGAQGYTF
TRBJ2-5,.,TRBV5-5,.,TGTGCCAGCAGCTTTCGGGGGCCGGGGACCCAGTACTTC,CASSFRGPGTQYF
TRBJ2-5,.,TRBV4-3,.,TGCGCCAGCAGCCAAGATTTCGTAGTGGGAGAGACCCAGTACTTC,CASSQDFVVGETQYF
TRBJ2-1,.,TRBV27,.,TGTGCCAGCAGTCCCCTGGGCAGCTCCTACAATGAGCAGTTCTTC,CASSPLGSSYNEQFF
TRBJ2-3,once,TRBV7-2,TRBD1,TGTGCCAGCAGCTTAGAAGGGACAGGGGGCTGGATAGATACGCAGTATTTT,CASSLEGTGGWIDTQYF
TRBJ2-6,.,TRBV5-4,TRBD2,TGTGCCAGCAGGCTGGGAGGGATCGCTGGGGCCAACGTCCTGACTTTC,CASRLGGIAGANVLTF
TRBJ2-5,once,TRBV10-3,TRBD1,TGTGCCATCAGAGGGACAGGGTTTAACCAAGAGACCCAGTACTTC,CAIRGTGFNQETQYF
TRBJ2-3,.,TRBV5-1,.,TGCGCCAGCAGACCATGGGGACAAAGCACAGATACGCAGTATTTT,CASRPWGQSTDTQYF
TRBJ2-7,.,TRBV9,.,TGTGCCAGCAGCGTAGATGGAGGCGAGCAGTACTTC,CASSVDGGEQYF
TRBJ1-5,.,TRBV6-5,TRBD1,TGTGCCAGCAGTATTGACAGGGGTCCCAATCAGCCCCAGCATTTT,CASSIDRGPNQPQHF
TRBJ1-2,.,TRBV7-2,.,TGTGCCAGCAGCTTCACTGCGGACGGAGTTAACTATGGCTACACCTTC,CASSFTADGVNYGYTF
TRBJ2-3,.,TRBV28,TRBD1,TGTGCCAAACCCCTCCCGGGACAGGGGACAGATACGCAGTATTTT,CAKPLPGQGTDTQYF
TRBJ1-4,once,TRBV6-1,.,TGTGCCAGCAGTGCCTTAACCGGGACTAATGAAAAACTGTTTTTT,CASSALTGTNEKLFF
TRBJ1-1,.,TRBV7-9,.,TGTGCCAGCAGCTTAGTGACGGGAAATGAAGCTTTCTTT,CASSLVTGNEAFF
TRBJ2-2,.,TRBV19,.,TGTGCCAGTAGGTTCTGGGGTCCAGGTGCGTCCGGGGAGCTGTTTTTT,CASRFWGPGASGELFF
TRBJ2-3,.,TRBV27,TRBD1,TGTGCCAGCAGCGGACAGGGGAACACAGATACGCAGTATTTT,CASSGQGNTDTQYF
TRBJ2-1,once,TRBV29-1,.,TGCAGCGTCGCCCATAACTTGGGTAATGAGCAGTTCTTC,CSVAHNLGNEQFF
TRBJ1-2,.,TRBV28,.,TGTGCCAGCATCTCTACTACCGAAGGCCTACGGGGCTATGGCTACACCTTC,CASISTTEGLRGYGYTF
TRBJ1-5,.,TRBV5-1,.,TGCGCCAGCAGCTTGGATGGGACCGGGCCCCAGCATTTT,CASSLDGTGPQHF
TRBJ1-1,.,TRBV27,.,TGTGCCAGCAGTCTAACACGCGGAACTGAAGCTTTCTTT,CASSLTRGTEAFF
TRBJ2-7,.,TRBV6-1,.,TGTGCCAGCAGTGAAGCGCTGAACTCCTACGAGCAGTACTTC,CASSEALNSYEQYF
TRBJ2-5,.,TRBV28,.,TGTGCCATCCAGTTTAACCTAGATGAGACCCAGTACTTC,CAIQFNLDETQYF